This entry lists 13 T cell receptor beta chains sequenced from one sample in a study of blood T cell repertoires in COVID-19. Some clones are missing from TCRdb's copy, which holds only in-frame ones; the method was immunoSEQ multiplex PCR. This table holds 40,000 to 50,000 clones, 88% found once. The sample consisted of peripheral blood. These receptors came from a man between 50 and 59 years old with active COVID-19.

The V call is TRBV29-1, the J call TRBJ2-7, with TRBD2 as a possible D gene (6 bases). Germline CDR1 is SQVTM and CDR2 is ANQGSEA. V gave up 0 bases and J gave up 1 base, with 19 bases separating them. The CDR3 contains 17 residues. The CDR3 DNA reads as TGCAGCGTTGAAGATCATTGTGGGGGGACGGGATCCTACGAGCAGTACTTC. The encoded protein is CSVEDHCGGTGSYEQYF.

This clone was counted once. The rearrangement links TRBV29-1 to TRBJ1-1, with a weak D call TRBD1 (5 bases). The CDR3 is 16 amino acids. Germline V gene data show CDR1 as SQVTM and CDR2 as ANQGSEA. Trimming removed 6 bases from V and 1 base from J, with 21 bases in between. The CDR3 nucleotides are TGCAGCGTCTCGACACAAAGGGCGGGGACGAACACTGAAGCTTTCTTT. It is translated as CSVSTQRAGTNTEAFF.

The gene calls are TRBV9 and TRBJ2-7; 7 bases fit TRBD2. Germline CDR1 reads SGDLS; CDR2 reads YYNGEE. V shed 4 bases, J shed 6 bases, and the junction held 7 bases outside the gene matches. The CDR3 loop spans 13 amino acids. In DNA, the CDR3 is TGTGCCAGCAGCCCTCTCGGGGAGGGCGAGCAGTACTTC. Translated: CASSPLGEGEQYF.

The CDR3 region has the DNA TGTGCCAGCAGCTTAGTACGGGACACCGGGGAGCTGTTTTTT. Translation gives CASSLVRDTGELFF. The rearrangement links TRBV7-8 to TRBJ2-2; D is undetermined. Between the trimmed V and J ends, which lost 1 base and 3 bases, there was a span of 6 bases. The CDR3 is made up of 14 amino acids. In germline, CDR1 is SGHVS, CDR2 FQNEAQ.

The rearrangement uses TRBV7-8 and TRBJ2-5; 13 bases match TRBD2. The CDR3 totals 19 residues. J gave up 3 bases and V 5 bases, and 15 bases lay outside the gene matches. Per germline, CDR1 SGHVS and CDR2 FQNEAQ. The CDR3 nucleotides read TGTGCCAGCAGCCCAGTGTTGACTAGCGGGGGGACGAGGGAAGAGACCCAGTACTTC. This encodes CASSPVLTSGGTREETQYF.

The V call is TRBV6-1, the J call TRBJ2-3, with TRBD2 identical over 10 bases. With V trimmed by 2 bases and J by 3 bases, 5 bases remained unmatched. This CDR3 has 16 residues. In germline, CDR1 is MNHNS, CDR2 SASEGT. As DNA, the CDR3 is TGTGCCAGCAGTGAATACCTAGCGGGGGTTACAGATACGCAGTATTTT. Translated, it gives CASSEYLAGVTDTQYF.

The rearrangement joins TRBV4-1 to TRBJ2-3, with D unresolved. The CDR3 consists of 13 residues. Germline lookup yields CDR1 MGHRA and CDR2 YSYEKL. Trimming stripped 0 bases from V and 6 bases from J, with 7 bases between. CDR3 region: CASSQDYEDTQYF. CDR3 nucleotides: TGCGCCAGCAGCCAAGATTACGAGGATACGCAGTATTTT.

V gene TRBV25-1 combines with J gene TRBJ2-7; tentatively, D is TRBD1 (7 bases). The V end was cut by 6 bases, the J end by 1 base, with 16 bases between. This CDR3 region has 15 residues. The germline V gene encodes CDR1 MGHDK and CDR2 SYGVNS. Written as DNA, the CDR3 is TGTGCCAGCAGGGGGGAGTCAGGGGGGTCCTACGAGCAGTACTTC. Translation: CASRGESGGSYEQYF.

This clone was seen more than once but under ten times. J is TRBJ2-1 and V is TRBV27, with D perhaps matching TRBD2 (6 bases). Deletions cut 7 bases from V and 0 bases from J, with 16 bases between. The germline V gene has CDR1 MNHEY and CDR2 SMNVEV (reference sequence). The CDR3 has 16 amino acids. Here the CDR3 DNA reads TGTGCCAGCATCCCCTTAGCGGAGAGCTCCTACAATGAGCAGTTCTTC. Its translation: CASIPLAESSYNEQFF.

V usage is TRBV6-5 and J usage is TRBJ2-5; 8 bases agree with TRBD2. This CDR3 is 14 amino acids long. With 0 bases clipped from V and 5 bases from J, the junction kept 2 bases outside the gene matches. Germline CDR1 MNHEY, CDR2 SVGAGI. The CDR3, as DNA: TGTGCCAGCAGTTACTCTTCGGGGGGGGAGACCCAGTACTTC. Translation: CASSYSSGGETQYF.

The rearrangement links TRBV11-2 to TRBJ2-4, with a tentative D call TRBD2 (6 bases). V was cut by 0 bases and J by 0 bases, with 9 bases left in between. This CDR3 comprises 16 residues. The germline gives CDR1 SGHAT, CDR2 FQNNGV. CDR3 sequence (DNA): TGTGCCAGCAGCTTAGATCCGGGAGTAGCCAAAAACATTCAGTACTTC. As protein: CASSLDPGVAKNIQYF.

The CDR3 nucleotides read TGCAGCGTTGGACTAGCGGGAGATGACGAGCAGTACTTC. Translating gives CSVGLAGDDEQYF. The chain combines TRBV29-1 with TRBJ2-7; 12 bases are shared with TRBD2. CDR3 length: 13 amino acids. The germline V gene has CDR1 SQVTM and CDR2 ANQGSEA. Trimming cost V 4 bases and J 5 bases; bases outside gene matches: 3.

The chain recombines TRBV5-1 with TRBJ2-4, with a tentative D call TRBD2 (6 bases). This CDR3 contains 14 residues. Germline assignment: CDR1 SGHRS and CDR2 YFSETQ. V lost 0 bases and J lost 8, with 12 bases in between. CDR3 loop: CASSLGDSRDIQYF. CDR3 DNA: TGCGCCAGCAGCTTGGGGGACTCCCGGGACATTCAGTACTTC.